This paragraph covers one T cell receptor (beta chain) sequence. The sample originates from a study of read filtering for tumor transcriptome and immune sequencing. As for the study in general: Patients were approximately 18 male and approximately 14 female, mean age about 65 years, range about 45 to 85. Per sample, TCR-region reads ranged about 4 to 11 million by IR-seq, roughly 85 to 1,400 by RNA-seq.

Molecular barcoded adaptors covering alpha/delta and beta/gamma chains were used on 400 to 450 ng RNA. MiXCR, applied by TCRdb to the reads, yields one record per CDR3 protein. The data show about 50,000 distinct CDR3 sequences, with 20% seen just once and 30% to 45% held by the top ten. Sampling of bone marrow took place during active disease in every patient. Looked up from germline, CDR1 is LNHDA and CDR2 is SQIVND (reference sequence). There are 15 residues in the CDR3. V gave up 5 bases and J gave up 3 bases; unmatched junction bases: 4. The sample comprised a population of CD138-negative cells sorted from bone marrow. The rearrangement links TRBV19 to TRBJ2-1; 10 bases are a match to TRBD2. The clonotype originates from a donor aged 40 or over with multiple myeloma. Written as DNA, the CDR3 is TGTGCCAGTAGTCGGCCTAGCGGGAGCTACAATGAGCAGTTCTTC. This gives the protein CASSRPSGSYNEQFF.